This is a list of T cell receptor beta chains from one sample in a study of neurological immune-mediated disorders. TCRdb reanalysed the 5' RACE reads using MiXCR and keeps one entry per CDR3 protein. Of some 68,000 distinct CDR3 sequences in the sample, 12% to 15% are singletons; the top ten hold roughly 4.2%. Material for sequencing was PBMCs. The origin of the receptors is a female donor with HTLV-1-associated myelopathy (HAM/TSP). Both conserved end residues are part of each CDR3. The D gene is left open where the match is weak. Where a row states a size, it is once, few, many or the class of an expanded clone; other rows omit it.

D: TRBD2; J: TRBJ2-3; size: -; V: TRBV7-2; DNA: TGTGCCAGCAGCCGAAAGAGCGGGGTAAGCACAGATACGCAGTATTTT; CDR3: CASSRKSGVSTDTQYF
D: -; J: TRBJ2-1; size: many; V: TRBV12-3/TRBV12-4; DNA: TGTGCCAGCAGTTTCGGACCTGGCGAGCAGTTCTTC; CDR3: CASSFGPGEQFF
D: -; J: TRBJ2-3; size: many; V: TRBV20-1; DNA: TGCAGTGCGCGGGGGCCTATAAGCACAGATACGCAGTATTTT; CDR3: CSARGPISTDTQYF
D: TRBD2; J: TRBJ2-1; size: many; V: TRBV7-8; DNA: TGTGCCAGCAGCGTTAGCGGGGGGGGATCCTACAATGAGCAGTTCTTC; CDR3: CASSVSGGGSYNEQFF
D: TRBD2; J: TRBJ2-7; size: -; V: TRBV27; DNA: TGTGCCAGCAGCCAGCGGGGGGGCCGGGACGAGCAGTACTTC; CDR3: CASSQRGGRDEQYF
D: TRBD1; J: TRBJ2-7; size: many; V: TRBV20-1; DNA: TGCAGTGCTAGAGAGGGAGACAGGGTGTCCGAGCAGTACTTC; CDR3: CSAREGDRVSEQYF
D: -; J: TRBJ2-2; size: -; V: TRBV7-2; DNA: TGTGCCAGTAGCACGTACATTACGAACACCGGGGAGCTGTTTTTT; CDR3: CASSTYITNTGELFF
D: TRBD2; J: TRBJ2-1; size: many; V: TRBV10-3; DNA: TGTGCCATCAGTGAAAGCGGGGGGCCCCATGAGCAGTTCTTC; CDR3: CAISESGGPHEQFF
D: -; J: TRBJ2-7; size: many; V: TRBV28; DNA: TGTGCCAGCAGTTTATTAACCTACGAGCAGTACTTC; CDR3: CASSLLTYEQYF
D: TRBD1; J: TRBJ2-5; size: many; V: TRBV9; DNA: TGTGCCAGCAGCACCGGGACAGGGGGAGGGGAGACCCAGTACTTC; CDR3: CASSTGTGGGETQYF
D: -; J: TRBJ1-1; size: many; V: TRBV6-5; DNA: TGTGCCAGCAGTTACGAGACAGAAGGTAACACTGAAGCTTTCTTT; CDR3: CASSYETEGNTEAFF
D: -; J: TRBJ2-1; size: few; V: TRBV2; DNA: TGTGCCAGCATGGGCCCTATCGGGGAACCGAATGAGCAGTTCTTC; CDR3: CASMGPIGEPNEQFF
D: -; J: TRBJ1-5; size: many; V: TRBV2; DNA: TGTGCCAGCAGTGAAGGGAGACAGGGCAATCAGCCCCAGCATTTT; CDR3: CASSEGRQGNQPQHF
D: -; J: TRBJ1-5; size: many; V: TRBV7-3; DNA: TGTGCCAGCAGCTTACGCCAGGACCGGGAGGGCAATCAGCCCCAGCATTTT; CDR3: CASSLRQDREGNQPQHF
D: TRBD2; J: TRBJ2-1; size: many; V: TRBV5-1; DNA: TGCGCCAGCAGCTTCGGGACTAACAATGAGCAGTTCTTC; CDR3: CASSFGTNNEQFF
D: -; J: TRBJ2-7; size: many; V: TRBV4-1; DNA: TGCGCCAGCAGCCAAGAGCGAGCCGGCAGGGGTTGGTACGAGCAGTACTTC; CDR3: CASSQERAGRGWYEQYF
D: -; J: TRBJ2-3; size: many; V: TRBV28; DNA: TGTGCCAGCAGTGCTGGCTTCGGGGAAGATACGCAGTATTTT; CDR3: CASSAGFGEDTQYF
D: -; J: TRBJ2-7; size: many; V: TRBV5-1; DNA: TGCGCCAGCGGAATGGACTACGAGCAGTACTTC; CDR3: CASGMDYEQYF
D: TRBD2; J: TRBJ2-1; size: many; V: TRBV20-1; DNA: TGCAGTGCTAGATCTCGGAGCAGCGGGGGGGCCTACAATGAGCAGTTCTTC; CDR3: CSARSRSSGGAYNEQFF
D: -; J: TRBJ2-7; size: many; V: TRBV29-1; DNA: TGCAGCGTTGAAGATCGCGGGCTGGGTTTGAACGAGCAGTACTTC; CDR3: CSVEDRGLGLNEQYF
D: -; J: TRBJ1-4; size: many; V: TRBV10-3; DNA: TGTGCCATCAGGAGCTCCCAGGGGAAAGGTGAAAAACTGTTTTTT; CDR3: CAIRSSQGKGEKLFF
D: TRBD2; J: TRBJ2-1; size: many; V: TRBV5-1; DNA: TGCGCCAGCAGCTTGGGCGGGACTAGCGGGGGAAATGAGCAGTTCTTC; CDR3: CASSLGGTSGGNEQFF
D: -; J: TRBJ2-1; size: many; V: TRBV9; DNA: TGTGCCAGCAGCGTAGACCGCCTCAATGAGCAGTTCTTC; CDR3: CASSVDRLNEQFF
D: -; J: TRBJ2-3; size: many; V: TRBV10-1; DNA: TGCGCCAGCAGTGAAGGGCAGCCTAGCACAGATACGCAGTATTTT; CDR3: CASSEGQPSTDTQYF
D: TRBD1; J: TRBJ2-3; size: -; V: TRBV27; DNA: TGTGCCAGCAGCAGGACAGGGGGAATGATCACAGATACGCAGTATTTT; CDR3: CASSRTGGMITDTQYF
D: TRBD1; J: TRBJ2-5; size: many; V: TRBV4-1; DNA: TGCGCCAGCAGCCAAGAGGACAGGGTGGGGGAGACCCAGTACTTC; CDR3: CASSQEDRVGETQYF
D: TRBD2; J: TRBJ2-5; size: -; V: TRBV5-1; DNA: TGCGCCAGCAGCTTGCCTAGCGGGGCCGAAGAGACCCAGTACTTC; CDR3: CASSLPSGAEETQYF
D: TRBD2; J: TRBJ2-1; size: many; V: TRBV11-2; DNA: TGTGCCAGCAGCTTAGAACCTAGCGGGGGCTACAATGAGCAGTTCTTC; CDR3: CASSLEPSGGYNEQFF